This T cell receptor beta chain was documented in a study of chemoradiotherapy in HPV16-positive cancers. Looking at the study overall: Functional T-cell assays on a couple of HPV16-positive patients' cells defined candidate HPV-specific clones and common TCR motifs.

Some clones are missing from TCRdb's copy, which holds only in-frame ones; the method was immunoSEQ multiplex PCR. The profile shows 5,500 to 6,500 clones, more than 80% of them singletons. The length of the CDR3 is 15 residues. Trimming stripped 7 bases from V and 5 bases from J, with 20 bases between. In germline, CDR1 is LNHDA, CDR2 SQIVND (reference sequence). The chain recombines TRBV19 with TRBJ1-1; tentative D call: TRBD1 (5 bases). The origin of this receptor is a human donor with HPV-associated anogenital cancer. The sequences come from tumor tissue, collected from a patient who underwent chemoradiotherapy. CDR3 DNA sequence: TGTGCCAGTACCGGCTCCGCCGGGGCGCGGACTGAAGCTTTCTTT. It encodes CASTGSAGARTEAFF.